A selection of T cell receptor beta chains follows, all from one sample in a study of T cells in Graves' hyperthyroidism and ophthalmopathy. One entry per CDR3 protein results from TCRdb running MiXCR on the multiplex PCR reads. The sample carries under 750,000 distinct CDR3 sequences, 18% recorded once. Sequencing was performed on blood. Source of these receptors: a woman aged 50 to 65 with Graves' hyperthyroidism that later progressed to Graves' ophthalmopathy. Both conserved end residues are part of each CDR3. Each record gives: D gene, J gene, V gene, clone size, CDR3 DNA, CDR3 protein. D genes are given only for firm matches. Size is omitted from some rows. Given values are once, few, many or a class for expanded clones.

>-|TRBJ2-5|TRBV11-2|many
TGTGCCAGCAGCTGGGGGGGGGCCCAAGAGACCCAGTACTTC
CASSWGGAQETQYF
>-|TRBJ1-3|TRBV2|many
TGTGCCAGCAGTGATTGGGGCTCTGGAAACACCATATATTTT
CASSDWGSGNTIYF
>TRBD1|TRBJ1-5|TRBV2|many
TGTGCCAGCAGCGACGGGACAGGGGTGGGGCAGCCCCAGCATTTT
CASSDGTGVGQPQHF
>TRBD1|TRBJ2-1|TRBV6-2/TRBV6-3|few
TGTGCCACCCACCGGGACAGGGTCAATGAGCAGTTCTTC
CATHRDRVNEQFF
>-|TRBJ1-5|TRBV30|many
TGTGCCTGTTCGTCCGGGACCGCAAGCAATCAGCCCCAGCATTTT
CACSSGTASNQPQHF
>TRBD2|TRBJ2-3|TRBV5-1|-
TGTGCCAGCAGCCAAGATTCAGGGACTAGCGGGGCCCTTCGCACAGATACGCAGTATTTT
CASSQDSGTSGALRTDTQYF
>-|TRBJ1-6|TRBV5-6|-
TGTGCCAGCAGCTGGTCGGGGCAACTTTTCTATAATTCACCCCTCCACTTT
CASSWSGQLFYNSPLHF
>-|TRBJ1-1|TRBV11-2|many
TGTGCCAGCAGCCCCTGGGCCTATGACACTGAAGCTTTCTTT
CASSPWAYDTEAFF
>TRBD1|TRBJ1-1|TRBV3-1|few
TGTGCCAGCAGCCATGGACAGGTGACAACAAACACTGAAGCTTTCTTT
CASSHGQVTTNTEAFF
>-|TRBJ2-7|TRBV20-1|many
TGCAGTGCCATGGACATCTACGAGCAGTACTTC
CSAMDIYEQYF
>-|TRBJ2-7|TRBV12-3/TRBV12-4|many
TGTGCCAGCAGTTTATCGGACCGACGCTCCTACGAGCAGTACTTC
CASSLSDRRSYEQYF
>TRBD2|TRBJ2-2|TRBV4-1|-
TGCGCCAGCAGCCTAGAGCGGGGGGGCAACACCGGGGAGCTGTTTTTT
CASSLERGGNTGELFF
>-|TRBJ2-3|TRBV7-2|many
TGTGCCAGCAGCTTAGCACTGGGTAATACAGATACGCAGTATTTT
CASSLALGNTDTQYF
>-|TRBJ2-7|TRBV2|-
TGTGCCAGCAGTGTTATAGAAAGCTACGAGCAGTACTTC
CASSVIESYEQYF